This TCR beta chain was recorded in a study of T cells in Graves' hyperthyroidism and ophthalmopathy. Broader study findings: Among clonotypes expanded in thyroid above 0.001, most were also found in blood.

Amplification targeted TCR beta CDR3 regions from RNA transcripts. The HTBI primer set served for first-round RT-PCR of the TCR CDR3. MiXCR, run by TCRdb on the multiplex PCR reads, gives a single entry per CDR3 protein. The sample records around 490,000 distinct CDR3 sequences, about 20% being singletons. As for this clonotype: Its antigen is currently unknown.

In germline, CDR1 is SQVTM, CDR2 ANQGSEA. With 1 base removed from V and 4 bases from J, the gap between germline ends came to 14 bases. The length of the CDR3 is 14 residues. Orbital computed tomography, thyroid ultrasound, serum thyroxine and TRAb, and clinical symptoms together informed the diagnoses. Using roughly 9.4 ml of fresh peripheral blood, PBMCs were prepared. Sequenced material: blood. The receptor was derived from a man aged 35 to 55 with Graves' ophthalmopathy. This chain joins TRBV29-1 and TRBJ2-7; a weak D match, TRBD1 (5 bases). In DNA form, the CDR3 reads TGCAGCGTTGAAGTGTCAGGGAATTCTTACGAGCAGTACTTC. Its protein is CSVEVSGNSYEQYF.